A selection of T cell receptor beta chains follows, all from one sample in a study of technical replicates of blood from four donors. Measured with immunoSEQ multiplex PCR; TCRdb has only the in-frame clones, and not every one. The sample holds 60,000 or so clones, around 87% seen once. Sequenced: PBMCs. These receptors were taken from a human donor in good health. Some clones in this sample may be carry-over from other donors' samples. CDR3s include the opening cysteine and the closing phenylalanine or tryptophan. Each record gives: J gene, V gene, clone size, D gene, CDR3 DNA, CDR3 protein. D genes are given only for firm matches. Only part of the rows carry a size: once, few, many, or a class if the clone is expanded.

j_call: TRBJ1-1
v_call: TRBV13
clone_size: .
d_call: .
cdr3_nt: TGTGCCAGCAGCTTAGCAGGGTACCGAAGCAACACTGAAGCTTTCTTT
cdr3_aa: CASSLAGYRSNTEAFF

j_call: TRBJ1-2
v_call: TRBV14
clone_size: .
d_call: .
cdr3_nt: TGTGCCAGCAGCCAAGGGTTCGGGGTCCGGTATGGCTACACCTTC
cdr3_aa: CASSQGFGVRYGYTF

j_call: TRBJ1-1
v_call: TRBV2
clone_size: few
d_call: TRBD1
cdr3_nt: TGTGCCAGCAGTGGACAGGGCGGCCACACTGAAGCTTTCTTT
cdr3_aa: CASSGQGGHTEAFF

j_call: TRBJ2-3
v_call: TRBV4-2
clone_size: .
d_call: TRBD1
cdr3_nt: TGTGCCAGCAGCCCCTCAGGGACAGGCGATTCCACAGATACGCAGTATTTT
cdr3_aa: CASSPSGTGDSTDTQYF

j_call: TRBJ2-5
v_call: TRBV7-9
clone_size: .
d_call: .
cdr3_nt: TGTGCCCTTAGAGGGGGGGCCCCGGAGACCCAGTACTTC
cdr3_aa: CALRGGAPETQYF

j_call: TRBJ1-6
v_call: TRBV7-2
clone_size: .
d_call: .
cdr3_nt: TGTGCCAGCAGCTTAGCCGTGGCGGCGCCCCTCCACTTT
cdr3_aa: CASSLAVAAPLHF

j_call: TRBJ1-1
v_call: TRBV5-1
clone_size: .
d_call: .
cdr3_nt: TGCGCCAGCAGCTTGGTTTGGAGGGGTAACACTGAAGCTTTCTTT
cdr3_aa: CASSLVWRGNTEAFF

j_call: TRBJ1-4
v_call: TRBV9
clone_size: few
d_call: .
cdr3_nt: TGTGCCAGCAGCCCGGTGGAGGGCTCAGGAAAACTGTTTTTT
cdr3_aa: CASSPVEGSGKLFF

j_call: TRBJ2-2
v_call: TRBV18
clone_size: once
d_call: .
cdr3_nt: TGTGCCAGCTCAAAAAAACAAAACGCGAACACCGGGGAGCTGTTTTTT
cdr3_aa: CASSKKQNANTGELFF

j_call: TRBJ1-2
v_call: TRBV18
clone_size: .
d_call: .
cdr3_nt: TGTGCCAGCTCACCATCGGCAGGGGTACACTATGGCTACACCTTC
cdr3_aa: CASSPSAGVHYGYTF

j_call: TRBJ2-2
v_call: TRBV4-2
clone_size: few
d_call: TRBD2
cdr3_nt: TGTGCCAGCAGCCGGACCACTAGCGGGAGCGTTGGGGAGCTGTTTTTT
cdr3_aa: CASSRTTSGSVGELFF

j_call: TRBJ2-2
v_call: TRBV7-2
clone_size: .
d_call: TRBD2
cdr3_nt: TGTGCCAGCAGCACCCAGGCCGGGGGAAGCGGGGGATACACCGGGGAGCTGTTTTTT
cdr3_aa: CASSTQAGGSGGYTGELFF

j_call: TRBJ2-5
v_call: TRBV9
clone_size: .
d_call: .
cdr3_nt: TGTGCCAGCAGCGCCTCCCCGACTATTCAAGAGACCCAGTACTTC
cdr3_aa: CASSASPTIQETQYF

j_call: TRBJ2-1
v_call: TRBV10-3
clone_size: .
d_call: .
cdr3_nt: TGTGCCAGTGCCGACTTTCACAATGAGCAGTTCTTC
cdr3_aa: CASADFHNEQFF

j_call: TRBJ2-7
v_call: TRBV30
clone_size: once
d_call: TRBD2
cdr3_nt: TGTGCCTGGAGTGTGGCTAGCGGGACCTACGAGCAGTACTTC
cdr3_aa: CAWSVASGTYEQYF

j_call: TRBJ2-2
v_call: TRBV2
clone_size: .
d_call: TRBD1
cdr3_nt: TGTGCCAGCAGTTTAATGGACAGGGGCCCCGGGGAGCTGTTTTTT
cdr3_aa: CASSLMDRGPGELFF

j_call: TRBJ2-2
v_call: TRBV5-4
clone_size: .
d_call: .
cdr3_nt: TGTGCCAGCAGCTCGGGGGCAGGGGGGATCCCGAACACCGGGGAGCTGTTTTTT
cdr3_aa: CASSSGAGGIPNTGELFF

j_call: TRBJ2-1
v_call: TRBV6-4
clone_size: once
d_call: TRBD2
cdr3_nt: TGTGCCAGCAGTGACTCTAGCGGGGGACACAATGAGCAGTTCTTC
cdr3_aa: CASSDSSGGHNEQFF

j_call: TRBJ2-1
v_call: TRBV5-6
clone_size: .
d_call: TRBD1
cdr3_nt: TGTGCCAGCAGCGGCGGGACAGGGGGTTCTTCTGAGCAGTTCTTC
cdr3_aa: CASSGGTGGSSEQFF

j_call: TRBJ2-7
v_call: TRBV11-3
clone_size: once
d_call: .
cdr3_nt: TGTGCCAGCAGCTTGGAGGGAGGCTACGAGCAGTACTTC
cdr3_aa: CASSLEGGYEQYF

j_call: TRBJ2-2
v_call: TRBV9
clone_size: .
d_call: TRBD2
cdr3_nt: TGTGCCAGCAGCGTCTCTAGCGGGGACACCGGGGAGCTGTTTTTT
cdr3_aa: CASSVSSGDTGELFF

j_call: TRBJ1-1
v_call: TRBV5-1
clone_size: .
d_call: TRBD1
cdr3_nt: TGCGCCAGCAGCCAGGGGACAGGGAACACTGAAGCTTTCTTT
cdr3_aa: CASSQGTGNTEAFF

j_call: TRBJ2-6
v_call: TRBV14
clone_size: .
d_call: .
cdr3_nt: TGTGCCAGCAGCCTCAGACAGGTTTCTCCTGGGGCCAACGTCCTGACTTTC
cdr3_aa: CASSLRQVSPGANVLTF

j_call: TRBJ1-5
v_call: TRBV9
clone_size: .
d_call: .
cdr3_nt: TGTGCCAGCAGCGTAGGAGTTAACGATCAGCCCCAGCATTTT
cdr3_aa: CASSVGVNDQPQHF

j_call: TRBJ2-2
v_call: TRBV2
clone_size: .
d_call: TRBD1
cdr3_nt: TGTGCCAGCAGAGATGGGACAGGGCCCACCGGGGAGCTGTTTTTT
cdr3_aa: CASRDGTGPTGELFF

j_call: TRBJ2-2
v_call: TRBV6-6
clone_size: .
d_call: TRBD1
cdr3_nt: TGTGCCAGCAGTCCGATGGGACAGGGTCCCGGGGAGCTGTTTTTT
cdr3_aa: CASSPMGQGPGELFF

j_call: TRBJ2-1
v_call: TRBV6-1
clone_size: .
d_call: TRBD2
cdr3_nt: TGTGCCAGCAGTGGAAGTATAGCGGGAGGCTCCAATGAGCAGTTCTTC
cdr3_aa: CASSGSIAGGSNEQFF

j_call: TRBJ2-5
v_call: TRBV29-1
clone_size: .
d_call: .
cdr3_nt: TGCAGCGGGGCCGGACTAGAGACCCAGTACTTC
cdr3_aa: CSGAGLETQYF

j_call: TRBJ2-1
v_call: TRBV4-2
clone_size: .
d_call: .
cdr3_nt: TGTGCCAGCAGCCAAGGGACAAACAATGAGCAGTTCTTC
cdr3_aa: CASSQGTNNEQFF

j_call: TRBJ1-5
v_call: TRBV2
clone_size: .
d_call: .
cdr3_nt: TGTGCCAGCAGTGAATTGGCAGGCCATCAGCCCCAGCATTTT
cdr3_aa: CASSELAGHQPQHF

j_call: TRBJ2-1
v_call: TRBV7-8
clone_size: .
d_call: .
cdr3_nt: TGTGCCAGCAGCTCCTTCCAGGGGGGCTACAATGAGCAGTTCTTC
cdr3_aa: CASSSFQGGYNEQFF

j_call: TRBJ2-1
v_call: TRBV25-1
clone_size: .
d_call: .
cdr3_nt: TGTGCCAGCTCACTTACAGGGACAATGCGCGAGTTCTTC
cdr3_aa: CASSLTGTMREFF

j_call: TRBJ1-1
v_call: TRBV7-9
clone_size: few
d_call: .
cdr3_nt: TGTGCCAGCAGCTTAGGGGGCAGGTTAACTGAAGCTTTCTTT
cdr3_aa: CASSLGGRLTEAFF